Listed below are T cell receptor beta chains from one sample, sequenced in a study of OX40 agonist ivuxolimab in advanced cancers. Clones were sequenced by immunoSEQ multiplex PCR, and TCRdb holds only the in-frame ones, with some missing. Of some 62,000 clones listed, about 82% are singletons. The sequencing used CD4+ or CD8+ T cells sorted from blood, collected in a trial of the OX40 agonist ivuxolimab. The receptors come from an adult with an advanced solid tumor such as melanoma, head and neck, liver or kidney cancer. Both conserved end residues are part of each CDR3. Each record gives: D gene, V gene, clone size, J gene, CDR3 DNA, CDR3 protein. D genes are given only for firm matches. A row's size may be missing; if present it is once, few, many or a size class.

>TRBD1|TRBV11-3|.|TRBJ1-3
TGTGCCAGCAGCACAGAACAGGGGTCCTCTGGAAACACCATATATTTT
CASSTEQGSSGNTIYF
>.|TRBV4-1|.|TRBJ1-4
TGCGCCAGCAGCCGGATCCGGGGCTCGGAAAAACTGTTTTTT
CASSRIRGSEKLFF
>.|TRBV4-1|once|TRBJ2-1
TGCGCCAGCAGCCCTCGGGACTCTAGAGGAGATGAGCAGTTCTTC
CASSPRDSRGDEQFF
>.|TRBV27|once|TRBJ2-3
TGTGCCAGCAGTTTATATACAGGGATGAATACGCAGTATTTT
CASSLYTGMNTQYF
>.|TRBV6-6|.|TRBJ2-2
TGTGCCAGCAGGACCCTAAGTCGGACCGGGGAGCTGTTTTTT
CASRTLSRTGELFF
>.|TRBV7-6|.|TRBJ1-1
TGTGCCAGCAGCCCACGATCGGACGGTTTGAACACTGAAGCTTTCTTT
CASSPRSDGLNTEAFF
>.|TRBV20-1|.|TRBJ2-3
TGCAGTGCTAGAGACAAAGATACGCAGTATTTT
CSARDKDTQYF
>.|TRBV7-6|once|TRBJ2-7
TGTGCCAGCAGCCAGTTACCCGGGGCCCTCGAGCAGTACTTC
CASSQLPGALEQYF
>TRBD2|TRBV5-4|.|TRBJ2-7
TGTGCCAGCAGCCAAGGCGGGAGCTCCTACGAGCAGTACTTC
CASSQGGSSYEQYF
>TRBD2|TRBV7-8|.|TRBJ2-1
TGTGCCAGCAGCTTAGCGCGCTTGGGCCGGCTAGCGGGAGATATGTCCTACAATGAGCAGTTCTTC
CASSLARLGRLAGDMSYNEQFF
>TRBD2|TRBV7-3|.|TRBJ2-2
TGTGCCAACGGGACTAGCGGGAAAAGTGTAAATACCGGGGAGCTGTTTTTT
CANGTSGKSVNTGELFF
>.|TRBV10-2|.|TRBJ1-5
TGCGCCGCGGGGGCGGCCCTTAGCAATCAGCCCCAGCATTTT
CAAGAALSNQPQHF
>.|TRBV19|.|TRBJ2-1
TGTGCCAGTAGCCCCGGGACCCGACCTTACAATGAGCAGTTCTTC
CASSPGTRPYNEQFF